A selection of T cell receptor beta chains follows, all from one sample in a study of shared clonotypes between healthy human individuals. Profiled with immunoSEQ multiplex PCR; TCRdb holds only in-frame clones, not every one. The table has 2 million to 2.5 million clones, roughly 93% seen once; the top ten hold roughly 0.36%. The material sequenced was naive CD4+ T cells from PBMCs. These TCRs come from a man younger than 35 in good health. Some clones in this sample may be carry-over from other donors' samples. The CDR3 runs from the conserved cysteine through the conserved F or W. Each record gives: D gene, clone size, V gene, J gene, CDR3 protein, CDR3 DNA. The D gene is left open where the match is weak. Not every row has a clone size; where given, it reads once, few, many or a size class.

D: .
size: .
V: TRBV5-4
J: TRBJ1-4
CDR3: CASSSGLNEKLFF
DNA: TGTGCCAGCAGCTCGGGTCTCAATGAAAAACTGTTTTTT

D: TRBD1
size: .
V: TRBV6-1
J: TRBJ2-7
CDR3: CASRRTGTAYEQYF
DNA: TGTGCCAGCAGGAGAACCGGGACAGCCTACGAGCAGTACTTC

D: TRBD2
size: .
V: TRBV5-4
J: TRBJ2-5
CDR3: CASNPSSGIPETQYF
DNA: TGTGCCAGCAACCCGTCTAGCGGGATTCCCGAGACCCAGTACTTC

D: .
size: .
V: TRBV5-1
J: TRBJ2-7
CDR3: CASRLPDGGYEQYF
DNA: TGCGCCAGCCGATTACCGGACGGGGGCTACGAGCAGTACTTC

D: TRBD1
size: .
V: TRBV28
J: TRBJ2-7
CDR3: CASSQPLGTGIYEQYF
DNA: TGTGCCAGCAGTCAACCCCTAGGGACAGGGATCTACGAGCAGTACTTC

D: .
size: .
V: TRBV27
J: TRBJ2-5
CDR3: CASSFRTGTQETQYF
DNA: TGTGCCAGCAGTTTTCGCACAGGGACCCAAGAGACCCAGTACTTC

D: .
size: .
V: TRBV28
J: TRBJ1-3
CDR3: CASTPGMASFAGNTIYF
DNA: TGTGCCAGCACCCCGGGAATGGCCTCTTTTGCTGGAAACACCATATATTTT

D: .
size: once
V: TRBV7-9
J: TRBJ1-4
CDR3: CASSLGDTTNEKLFF
DNA: TGTGCCAGCAGCTTAGGGGATACAACTAATGAAAAACTGTTTTTT

D: TRBD1
size: .
V: TRBV27
J: TRBJ2-3
CDR3: CASSFRTGLGKYTQYF
DNA: TGTGCCAGCAGTTTCCGGACAGGGCTGGGTAAGTATACGCAGTATTTT

D: .
size: .
V: TRBV5-4
J: TRBJ2-1
CDR3: CASTVPGRYNEQFF
DNA: TGTGCCAGCACGGTGCCGGGACGCTACAATGAGCAGTTCTTC

D: .
size: .
V: TRBV5-6
J: TRBJ1-5
CDR3: CASSLYGGGNQPQHF
DNA: TGTGCCAGCAGCTTGTACGGGGGGGGCAATCAGCCCCAGCATTTT

D: .
size: .
V: TRBV4-2
J: TRBJ1-5
CDR3: CASSQDPPRGGQPQHF
DNA: TGTGCCAGCAGCCAAGACCCTCCAAGGGGAGGGCAGCCCCAGCATTTT

D: .
size: few
V: TRBV5-1
J: TRBJ2-1
CDR3: CASSLPGSYNEQFF
DNA: TGCGCCAGCAGCTTGCCCGGCTCCTACAATGAGCAGTTCTTC

D: TRBD2
size: .
V: TRBV25-1
J: TRBJ2-5
CDR3: CASSDPSGGEETQYF
DNA: TGTGCCAGCAGTGACCCTAGCGGGGGGGAGGAGACCCAGTACTTC

D: .
size: .
V: TRBV5-1
J: TRBJ2-3
CDR3: CASSFRQYPPDTQYF
DNA: TGCGCCAGCAGCTTTAGACAATATCCCCCAGATACGCAGTATTTT

D: TRBD1
size: .
V: TRBV2
J: TRBJ2-1
CDR3: CASGPTGMSYNEQFF
DNA: TGTGCCAGCGGACCGACAGGGATGTCCTACAATGAGCAGTTCTTC

D: .
size: .
V: TRBV6-5
J: TRBJ2-3
CDR3: CASSYQNPSTDTQYF
DNA: TGTGCCAGCAGTTATCAAAACCCTAGCACAGATACGCAGTATTTT

D: TRBD2
size: .
V: TRBV6-6
J: TRBJ2-7
CDR3: CASRGVREGSREQYF
DNA: TGTGCCAGCAGAGGGGTAAGGGAGGGTTCTCGCGAGCAGTACTTC

D: TRBD2
size: .
V: TRBV5-1
J: TRBJ2-1
CDR3: CASSLGLAGPKNNEQFF
DNA: TGCGCCAGCAGCTTAGGACTAGCGGGACCTAAAAACAATGAGCAGTTCTTC

D: .
size: .
V: TRBV14
J: TRBJ1-4
CDR3: CASSQVEWKLFF
DNA: TGTGCCAGCAGCCAAGTGGAGTGGAAACTGTTTTTT

D: .
size: .
V: TRBV4-2
J: TRBJ2-7
CDR3: CASSQESGTNTYEQYF
DNA: TGTGCCAGCAGCCAAGAGTCCGGGACCAACACATACGAGCAGTACTTC

D: .
size: once
V: TRBV7-9
J: TRBJ2-7
CDR3: CASSNKRGSYEQYF
DNA: TGTGCCAGCAGCAACAAACGAGGAAGCTACGAGCAGTACTTC

D: .
size: .
V: TRBV5-6
J: TRBJ1-5
CDR3: CASSTGQPDQPQHF
DNA: TGTGCCAGCAGCACCGGACAGCCTGATCAGCCCCAGCATTTT

D: .
size: few
V: TRBV28
J: TRBJ1-2
CDR3: CASSLNANYGYTF
DNA: TGTGCCAGCAGTTTGAACGCTAACTATGGCTACACCTTC

D: TRBD2
size: .
V: TRBV29-1
J: TRBJ2-3
CDR3: CSGTSGRAIDTQYF
DNA: TGCAGCGGGACTAGCGGGAGGGCCATAGATACGCAGTATTTT

D: .
size: .
V: TRBV18
J: TRBJ2-2
CDR3: CASSPLIGVSTGELFF
DNA: TGTGCCAGCTCACCACTGATAGGAGTAAGCACCGGGGAGCTGTTTTTT

D: TRBD2
size: once
V: TRBV9
J: TRBJ2-7
CDR3: CASSTGLAGGAYEQYF
DNA: TGTGCCAGCAGCACGGGACTAGCGGGAGGGGCCTACGAGCAGTACTTC

D: .
size: .
V: TRBV7-2
J: TRBJ2-7
CDR3: CASSLVGGKTTRLRGQYF
DNA: TGTGCCAGCAGCTTAGTGGGGGGAAAGACGACCAGACTAAGGGGGCAGTACTTC

D: .
size: .
V: TRBV18
J: TRBJ2-1
CDR3: CASSPSGSYNEQFF
DNA: TGTGCCAGCTCACCGAGCGGGTCCTACAATGAGCAGTTCTTC

D: TRBD1
size: .
V: TRBV27
J: TRBJ2-1
CDR3: CAIWDRQSSYNEQFF
DNA: TGTGCCATTTGGGACAGGCAGAGCTCCTACAATGAGCAGTTCTTC

D: TRBD1
size: .
V: TRBV5-4
J: TRBJ2-5
CDR3: CASSPATGRETQYF
DNA: TGTGCCAGCAGCCCTGCGACAGGGCGGGAGACCCAGTACTTC

D: TRBD1
size: few
V: TRBV30
J: TRBJ1-5
CDR3: CAWASGTGYQPQHF
DNA: TGTGCCTGGGCATCCGGGACAGGTTATCAGCCCCAGCATTTT

D: .
size: .
V: TRBV5-4
J: TRBJ2-5
CDR3: CASSLLEVQETQYF
DNA: TGTGCCAGCAGCTTGTTAGAGGTCCAAGAGACCCAGTACTTC

D: .
size: .
V: TRBV15
J: TRBJ1-4
CDR3: CATSTTLGTNEKLFF
DNA: TGTGCCACCAGCACCACACTAGGAACTAATGAAAAACTGTTTTTT

D: .
size: .
V: TRBV4-2
J: TRBJ1-1
CDR3: CASSQDLIEAFF
DNA: TGTGCCAGCAGCCAAGATCTGATAGAAGCTTTCTTT

D: .
size: .
V: TRBV5-1
J: TRBJ2-2
CDR3: CASSLGQGYTGELFF
DNA: TGCGCCAGCAGCTTGGGTCAGGGGTACACCGGGGAGCTGTTTTTT

D: .
size: .
V: TRBV19
J: TRBJ2-7
CDR3: CASSITFIYEQYF
DNA: TGTGCCAGTAGTATTACCTTCATTTACGAGCAGTACTTC

D: TRBD1
size: .
V: TRBV19
J: TRBJ1-2
CDR3: CASSPQGDKLANYGYTF
DNA: TGTGCCAGTAGTCCCCAGGGGGACAAATTAGCTAACTATGGCTACACCTTC

D: .
size: .
V: TRBV5-1
J: TRBJ2-1
CDR3: CASSLVPLSSSNEQFF
DNA: TGCGCCAGCAGCTTGGTTCCACTATCATCCTCCAATGAGCAGTTCTTC

D: TRBD1
size: once
V: TRBV6-1
J: TRBJ1-5
CDR3: CASSERQGTVSNQPQHF
DNA: TGTGCCAGCAGTGAGAGACAGGGGACTGTATCCAATCAGCCCCAGCATTTT

D: TRBD1
size: once
V: TRBV7-9
J: TRBJ1-1
CDR3: CASSLGTGGLNTEAFF
DNA: TGTGCCAGCAGCTTAGGGACAGGGGGCCTCAACACTGAAGCTTTCTTT

D: .
size: .
V: TRBV28
J: TRBJ1-1
CDR3: CASSLSPGAAFF
DNA: TGTGCCAGCAGTTTATCCCCGGGGGCAGCTTTCTTT

D: .
size: .
V: TRBV7-8
J: TRBJ2-2
CDR3: CASSLKSSPNTGELFF
DNA: TGTGCCAGCAGCTTGAAGAGCAGTCCGAACACCGGGGAGCTGTTTTTT

D: TRBD1
size: .
V: TRBV11-2
J: TRBJ1-1
CDR3: CASSSRTGGRAFF
DNA: TGTGCCAGCAGCTCGCGGACAGGGGGGCGGGCTTTCTTT

D: .
size: once
V: TRBV15
J: TRBJ1-2
CDR3: CATREANYGYTF
DNA: TGTGCCACCAGGGAAGCTAACTATGGCTACACCTTC

D: .
size: .
V: TRBV7-3
J: TRBJ2-5
CDR3: CASSLKAGGFETQYF
DNA: TGTGCCAGCAGCTTAAAGGCAGGGGGGTTTGAGACCCAGTACTTC

D: .
size: .
V: TRBV10-2
J: TRBJ1-5
CDR3: CASKALRNQPQHF
DNA: TGCGCCAGCAAGGCATTGCGGAATCAGCCCCAGCATTTT

D: .
size: .
V: TRBV11-2
J: TRBJ2-1
CDR3: CASSLVPGRPFSEFF
DNA: TGTGCCAGCAGCTTAGTTCCGGGGCGCCCCTTCTCGGAGTTCTTC